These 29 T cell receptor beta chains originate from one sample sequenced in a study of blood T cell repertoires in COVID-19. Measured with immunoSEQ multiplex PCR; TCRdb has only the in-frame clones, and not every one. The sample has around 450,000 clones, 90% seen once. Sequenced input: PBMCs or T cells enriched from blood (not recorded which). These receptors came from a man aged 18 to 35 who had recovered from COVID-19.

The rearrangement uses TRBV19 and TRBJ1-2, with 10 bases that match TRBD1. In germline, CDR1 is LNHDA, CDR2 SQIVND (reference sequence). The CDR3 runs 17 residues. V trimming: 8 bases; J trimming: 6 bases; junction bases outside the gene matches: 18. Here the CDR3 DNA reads TGTGCCAGTCTACCCTCGGGCGGGACAGGGGTAGGTAATGGCTACACCTTC. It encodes CASLPSGGTGVGNGYTF.

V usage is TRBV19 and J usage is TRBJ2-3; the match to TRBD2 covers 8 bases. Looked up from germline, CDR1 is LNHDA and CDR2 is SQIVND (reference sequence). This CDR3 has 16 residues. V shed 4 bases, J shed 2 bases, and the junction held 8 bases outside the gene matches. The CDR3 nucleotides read TGTGCCAGTAGTACGCCGGGACTAGGGATCACAGATACGCAGTATTTT. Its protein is CASSTPGLGITDTQYF.

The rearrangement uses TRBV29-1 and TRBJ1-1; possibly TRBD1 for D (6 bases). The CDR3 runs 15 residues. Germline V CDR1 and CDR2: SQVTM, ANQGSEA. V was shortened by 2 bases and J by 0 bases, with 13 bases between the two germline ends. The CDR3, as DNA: TGCAGCGTTGAAAGGGGGAGGGATTTGAACACTGAAGCTTTCTTT. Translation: CSVERGRDLNTEAFF.

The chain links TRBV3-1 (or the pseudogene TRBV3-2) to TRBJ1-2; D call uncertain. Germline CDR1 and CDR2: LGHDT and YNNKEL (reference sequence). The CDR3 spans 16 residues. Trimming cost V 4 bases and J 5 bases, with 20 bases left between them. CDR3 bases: TGTGCCAGCAGCCCCGGTTTATGGACTCCCCTTTATGGCTACACCTTC. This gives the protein CASSPGLWTPLYGYTF.

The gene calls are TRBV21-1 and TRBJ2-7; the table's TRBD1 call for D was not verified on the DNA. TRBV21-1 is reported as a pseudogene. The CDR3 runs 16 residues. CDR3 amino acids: CASSWESGTGGTEQYF. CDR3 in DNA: TGTGCCAGCAGCTGGGAGTCCGGGACAGGGGGAACCGAGCAGTACTTC.

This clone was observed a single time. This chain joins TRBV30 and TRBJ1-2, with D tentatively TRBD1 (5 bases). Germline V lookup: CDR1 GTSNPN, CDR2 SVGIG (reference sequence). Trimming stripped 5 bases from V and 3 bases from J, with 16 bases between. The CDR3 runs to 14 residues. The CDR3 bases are TGTGCCTGGGCTGCCGGGGGTTCCGACTATGGCTACACCTTC. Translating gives CAWAAGGSDYGYTF.

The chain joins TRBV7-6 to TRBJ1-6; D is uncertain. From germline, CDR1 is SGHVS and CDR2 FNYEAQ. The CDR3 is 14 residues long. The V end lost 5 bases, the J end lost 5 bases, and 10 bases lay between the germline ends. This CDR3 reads CASSARSNNSPLHF. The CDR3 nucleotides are TGTGCCAGCAGCGCAAGGAGTAATAATTCACCCCTCCACTTT.

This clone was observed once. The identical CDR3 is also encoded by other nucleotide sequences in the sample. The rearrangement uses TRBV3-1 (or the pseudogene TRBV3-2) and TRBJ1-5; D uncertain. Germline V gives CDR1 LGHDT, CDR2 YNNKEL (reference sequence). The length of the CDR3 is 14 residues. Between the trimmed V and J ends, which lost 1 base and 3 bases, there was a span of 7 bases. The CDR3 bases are TGTGCCAGCAGCCAAGTAGTTTCCAATCAGCCCCAGCATTTT. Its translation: CASSQVVSNQPQHF.

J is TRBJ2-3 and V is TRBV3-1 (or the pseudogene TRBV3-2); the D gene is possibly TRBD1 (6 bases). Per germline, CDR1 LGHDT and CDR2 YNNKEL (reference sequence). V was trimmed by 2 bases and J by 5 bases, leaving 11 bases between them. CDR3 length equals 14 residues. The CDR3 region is CASSQNRVVDTQYF. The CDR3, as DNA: TGTGCCAGCAGCCAAAACAGGGTCGTAGATACGCAGTATTTT.

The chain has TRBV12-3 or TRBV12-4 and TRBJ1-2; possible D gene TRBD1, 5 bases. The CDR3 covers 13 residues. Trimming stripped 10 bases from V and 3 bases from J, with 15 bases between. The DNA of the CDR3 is TGTGCCACTGGGGACTCGGGACACTATGGCTACACCTTC. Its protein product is CATGDSGHYGYTF.

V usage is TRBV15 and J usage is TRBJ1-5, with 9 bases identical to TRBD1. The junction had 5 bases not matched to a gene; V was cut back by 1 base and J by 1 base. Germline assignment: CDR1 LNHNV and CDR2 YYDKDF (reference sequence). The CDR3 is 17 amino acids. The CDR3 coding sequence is TGTGCCACCAGCAGAGGAGATGGGACAGGGAGCAATCAGCCCCAGCATTTT. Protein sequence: CATSRGDGTGSNQPQHF. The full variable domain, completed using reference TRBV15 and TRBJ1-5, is DAMVIQNPRYQVTQFGKPVTLSCSQTLNHNVMYWYQQKSSQAPKLLFHYYDKDFNNEADTPDNFQSRRPNTSFCFLDIRSPGLGDTAMYLCATSRGDGTGSNQPQHFGDGTRLSIL.

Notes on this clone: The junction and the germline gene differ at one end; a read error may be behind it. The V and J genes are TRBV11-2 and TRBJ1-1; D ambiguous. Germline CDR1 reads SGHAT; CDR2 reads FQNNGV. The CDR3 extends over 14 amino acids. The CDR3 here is CASSLAIGNTEAFF. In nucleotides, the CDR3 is TGTGCCAGCAGTTTAGCTATCGGGAACACTGAAGCTTTCTTT.

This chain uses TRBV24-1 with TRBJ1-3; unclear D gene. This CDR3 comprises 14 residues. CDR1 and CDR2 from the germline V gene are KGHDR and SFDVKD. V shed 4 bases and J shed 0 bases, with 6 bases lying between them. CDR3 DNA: TGTGCCACCAGTGACACCTACTCTGGAAACACCATATATTTT. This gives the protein CATSDTYSGNTIYF.

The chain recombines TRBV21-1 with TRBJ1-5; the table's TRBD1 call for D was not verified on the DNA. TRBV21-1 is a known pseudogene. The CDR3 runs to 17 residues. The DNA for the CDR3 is TGTGCCAGCAGCATACTTCGGACAGGGAGAATAGGTCAGCCCCAGCATTTT. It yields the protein CASSILRTGRIGQPQHF.

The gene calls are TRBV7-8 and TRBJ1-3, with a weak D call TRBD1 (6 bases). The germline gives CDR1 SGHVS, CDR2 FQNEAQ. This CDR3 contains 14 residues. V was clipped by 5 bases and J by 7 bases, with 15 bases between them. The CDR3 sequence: CASSPGARGNTIYF. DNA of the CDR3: TGTGCCAGCAGCCCAGGGGCGAGAGGGAACACCATATATTTT.

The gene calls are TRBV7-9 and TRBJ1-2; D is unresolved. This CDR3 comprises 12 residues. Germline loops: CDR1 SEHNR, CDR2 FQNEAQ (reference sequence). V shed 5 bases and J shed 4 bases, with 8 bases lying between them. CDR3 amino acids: CASSPEGYGYTF. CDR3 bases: TGTGCCAGCAGCCCAGAGGGCTATGGCTACACCTTC.

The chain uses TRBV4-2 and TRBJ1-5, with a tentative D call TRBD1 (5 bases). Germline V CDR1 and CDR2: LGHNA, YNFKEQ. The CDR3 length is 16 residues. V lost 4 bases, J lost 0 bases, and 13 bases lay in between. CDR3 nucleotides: TGTGCCAGCAGCCGATCACAGGATCATAGCAATCAGCCCCAGCATTTT. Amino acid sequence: CASSRSQDHSNQPQHF.

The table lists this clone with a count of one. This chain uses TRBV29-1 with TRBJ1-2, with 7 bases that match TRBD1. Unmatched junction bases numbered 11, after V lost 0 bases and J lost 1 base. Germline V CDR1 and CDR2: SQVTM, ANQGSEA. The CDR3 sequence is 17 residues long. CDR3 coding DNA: TGCAGCGTTGAAGATTTTTTTTCGGCAGGGGGTAACTATGGCTACACCTTC. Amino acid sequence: CSVEDFFSAGGNYGYTF.

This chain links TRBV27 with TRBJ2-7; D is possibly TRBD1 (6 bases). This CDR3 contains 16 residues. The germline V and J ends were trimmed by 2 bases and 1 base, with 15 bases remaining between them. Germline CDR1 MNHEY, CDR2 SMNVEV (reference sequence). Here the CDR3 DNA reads TGTGCCAGCAGTTTAAAATCAGGGGCCCAGTCCTACGAGCAGTACTTC. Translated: CASSLKSGAQSYEQYF.

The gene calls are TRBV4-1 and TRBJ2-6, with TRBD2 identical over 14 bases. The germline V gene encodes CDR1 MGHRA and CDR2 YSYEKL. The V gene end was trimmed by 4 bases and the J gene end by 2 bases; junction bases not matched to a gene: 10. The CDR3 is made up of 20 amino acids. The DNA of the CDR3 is TGCGCCAGCAGCCCTTCGGTCCCGGGACTAGCGGGGGCTGGGGCCAACGTCCTGACTTTC. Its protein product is CASSPSVPGLAGAGANVLTF.

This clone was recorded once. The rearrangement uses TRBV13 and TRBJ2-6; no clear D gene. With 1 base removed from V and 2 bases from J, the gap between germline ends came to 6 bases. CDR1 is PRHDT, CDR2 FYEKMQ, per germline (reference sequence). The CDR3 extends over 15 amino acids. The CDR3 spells CASSLAGAGANVLTF. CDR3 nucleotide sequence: TGTGCCAGCAGCTTAGCCGGAGCTGGGGCCAACGTCCTGACTTTC.

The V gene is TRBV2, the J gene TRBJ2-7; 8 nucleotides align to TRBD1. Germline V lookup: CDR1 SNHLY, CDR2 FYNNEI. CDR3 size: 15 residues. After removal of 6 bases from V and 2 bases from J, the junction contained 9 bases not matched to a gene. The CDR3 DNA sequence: TGTGCCAGCAGAGCCGACAGGGGTAGAACCTACGAGCAGTACTTC. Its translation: CASRADRGRTYEQYF.

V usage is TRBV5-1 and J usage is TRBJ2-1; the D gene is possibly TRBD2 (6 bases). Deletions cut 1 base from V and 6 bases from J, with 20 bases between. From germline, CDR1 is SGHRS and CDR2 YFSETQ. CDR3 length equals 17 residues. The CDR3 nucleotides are TGCGCCAGCAGCTTGAATTTGGCCAGGTGGGAGGTCAATGAGCAGTTCTTC. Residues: CASSLNLARWEVNEQFF.

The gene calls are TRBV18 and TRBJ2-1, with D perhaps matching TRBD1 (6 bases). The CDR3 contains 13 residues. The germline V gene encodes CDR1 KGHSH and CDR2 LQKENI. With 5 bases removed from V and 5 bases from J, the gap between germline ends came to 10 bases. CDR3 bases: TGTGCCAGCTCAGAGGACAGACACAATGAGCAGTTCTTC. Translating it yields CASSEDRHNEQFF.

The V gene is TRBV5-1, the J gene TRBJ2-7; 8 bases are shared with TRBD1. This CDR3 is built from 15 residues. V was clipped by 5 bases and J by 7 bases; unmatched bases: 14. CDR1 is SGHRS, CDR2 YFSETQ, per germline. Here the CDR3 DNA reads TGCGCCAGCAGAGACCCAGGGGGCGCGAGTCTTGAGCAGTACTTC. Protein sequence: CASRDPGGASLEQYF.

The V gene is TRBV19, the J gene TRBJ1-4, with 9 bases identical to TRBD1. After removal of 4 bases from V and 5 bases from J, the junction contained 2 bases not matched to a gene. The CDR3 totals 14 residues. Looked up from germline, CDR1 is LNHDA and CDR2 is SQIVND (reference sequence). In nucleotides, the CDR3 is TGTGCCAGTAGTACAACAGGGGGCAATGAAAAACTGTTTTTT. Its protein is CASSTTGGNEKLFF.

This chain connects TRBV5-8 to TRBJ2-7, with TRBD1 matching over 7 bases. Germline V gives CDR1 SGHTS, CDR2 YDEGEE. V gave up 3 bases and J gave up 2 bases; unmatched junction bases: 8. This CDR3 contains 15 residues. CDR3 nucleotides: TGTGCCAGCAGCTCCTGGGGGCAGGGGGCCTACGAGCAGTACTTC. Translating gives CASSSWGQGAYEQYF.

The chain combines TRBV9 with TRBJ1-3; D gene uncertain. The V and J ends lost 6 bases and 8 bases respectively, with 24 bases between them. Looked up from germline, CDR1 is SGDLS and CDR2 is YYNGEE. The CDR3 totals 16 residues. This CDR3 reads CASTREDLREGDTIYF. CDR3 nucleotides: TGTGCCAGCACCCGCGAAGACCTGCGCGAAGGAGACACCATATATTTT.

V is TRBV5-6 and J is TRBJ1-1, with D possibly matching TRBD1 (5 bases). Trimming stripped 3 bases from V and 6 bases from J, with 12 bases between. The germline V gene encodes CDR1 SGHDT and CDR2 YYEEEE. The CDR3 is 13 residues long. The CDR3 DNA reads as TGTGCCAGCAGCTCGGTCACGGGGGCTGAAGCTTTCTTT. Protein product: CASSSVTGAEAFF.